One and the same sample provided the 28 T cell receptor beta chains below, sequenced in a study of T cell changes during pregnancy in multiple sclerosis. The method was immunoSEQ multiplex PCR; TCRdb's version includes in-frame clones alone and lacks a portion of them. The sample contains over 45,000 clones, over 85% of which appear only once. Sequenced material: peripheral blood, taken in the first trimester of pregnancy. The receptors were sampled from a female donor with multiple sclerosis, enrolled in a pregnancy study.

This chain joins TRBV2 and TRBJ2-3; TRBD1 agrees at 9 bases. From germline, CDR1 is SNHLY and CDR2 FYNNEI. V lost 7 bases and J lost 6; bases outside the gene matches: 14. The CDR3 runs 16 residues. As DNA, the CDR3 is TGTGCCAGCACCGGTGGGGACAGGGCCCACGGGGATACGCAGTATTTT. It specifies CASTGGDRAHGDTQYF. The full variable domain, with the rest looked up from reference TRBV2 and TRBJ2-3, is EPEVTQTPSHQVTQMGQEVILRCVPISNHLYFYWYRQILGQKVEFLVSFYNNEISEKSEIFDDQFSVERPDGSNFTLKIRSTKLEDSAMYFCASTGGDRAHGDTQYFGPGTRLTVL.

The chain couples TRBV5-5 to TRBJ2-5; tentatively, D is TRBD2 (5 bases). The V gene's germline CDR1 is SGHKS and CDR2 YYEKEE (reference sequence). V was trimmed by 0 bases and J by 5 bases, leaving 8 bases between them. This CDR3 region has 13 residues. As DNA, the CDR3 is TGTGCCAGCAGCTTGGGCGGCGGGGAGACCCAGTACTTC. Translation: CASSLGGGETQYF.

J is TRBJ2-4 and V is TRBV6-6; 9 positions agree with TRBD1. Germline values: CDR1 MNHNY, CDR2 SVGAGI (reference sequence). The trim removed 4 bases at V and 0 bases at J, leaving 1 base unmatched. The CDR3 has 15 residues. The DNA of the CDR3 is TGTGCCAGCAGTTCGGGACAGGGAGCCAAAAACATTCAGTACTTC. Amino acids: CASSSGQGAKNIQYF.

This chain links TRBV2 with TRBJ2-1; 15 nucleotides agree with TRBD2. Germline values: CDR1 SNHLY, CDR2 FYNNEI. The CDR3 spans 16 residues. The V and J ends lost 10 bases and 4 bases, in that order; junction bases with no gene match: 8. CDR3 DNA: TGTGCCACGGGGACTAGCGGGGGGACTCCATACAATGAGCAGTTCTTC. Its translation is CATGTSGGTPYNEQFF.

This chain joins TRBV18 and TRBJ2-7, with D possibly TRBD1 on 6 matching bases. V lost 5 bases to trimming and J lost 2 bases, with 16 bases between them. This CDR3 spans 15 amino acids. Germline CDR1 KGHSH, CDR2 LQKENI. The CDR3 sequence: CASSFGQTPTYEQYF. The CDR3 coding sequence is TGTGCCAGCTCATTCGGACAGACCCCCACCTACGAGCAGTACTTC. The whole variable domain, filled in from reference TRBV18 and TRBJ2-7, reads NAGVMQNPRHLVRRRGQEARLRCSPMKGHSHVYWYRQLPEEGLKFMVYLQKENIIDESGMPKERFSAEFPKEGPSILRIQQVVRGDSAAYFCASSFGQTPTYEQYFGPGTRLTVT.

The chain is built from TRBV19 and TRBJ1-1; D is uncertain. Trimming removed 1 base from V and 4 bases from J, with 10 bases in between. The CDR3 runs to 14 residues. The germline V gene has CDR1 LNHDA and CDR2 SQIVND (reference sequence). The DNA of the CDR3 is TGTGCCAGTAGTATAGGGGTCGGCGGCACTGAAGCTTTCTTT. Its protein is CASSIGVGGTEAFF. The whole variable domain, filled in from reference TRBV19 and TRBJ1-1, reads DGGITQSPKYLFRKEGQNVTLSCEQNLNHDAMYWYRQDPGQGLRLIYYSQIVNDFQKGDIAEGYSVSREKKESFPLTVTSAQKNPTAFYLCASSIGVGGTEAFFGQGTRLTVV.

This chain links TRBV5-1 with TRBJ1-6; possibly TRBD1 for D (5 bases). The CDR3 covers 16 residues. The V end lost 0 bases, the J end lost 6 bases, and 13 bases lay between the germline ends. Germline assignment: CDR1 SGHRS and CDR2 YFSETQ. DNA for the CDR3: TGCGCCAGCAGCTTGGACAATAGGCAGGGTAATTCACCCCTCCACTTT. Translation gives CASSLDNRQGNSPLHF.

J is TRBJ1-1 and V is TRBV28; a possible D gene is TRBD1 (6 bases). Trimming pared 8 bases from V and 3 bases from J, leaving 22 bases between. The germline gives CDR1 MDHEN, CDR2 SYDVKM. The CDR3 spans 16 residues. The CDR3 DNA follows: TGTGCCAGCTTAATTCAGGGGTCGAGAAGAGACACTGAAGCTTTCTTT. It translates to CASLIQGSRRDTEAFF. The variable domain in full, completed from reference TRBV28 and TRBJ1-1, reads DVKVTQSSRYLVKRTGEKVFLECVQDMDHENMFWYRQDPGLGLRLIYFSYDVKMKEKGDIPEGYSVSREKKERFSLILESASTNQTSMYLCASLIQGSRRDTEAFFGQGTRLTVV.

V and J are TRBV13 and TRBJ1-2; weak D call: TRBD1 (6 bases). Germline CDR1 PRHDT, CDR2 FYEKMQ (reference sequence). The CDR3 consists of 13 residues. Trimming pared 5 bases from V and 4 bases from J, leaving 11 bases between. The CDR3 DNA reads TGTGCCAGCAGCCGAGGGGGATTCTATGGCTACACCTTC. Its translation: CASSRGGFYGYTF.

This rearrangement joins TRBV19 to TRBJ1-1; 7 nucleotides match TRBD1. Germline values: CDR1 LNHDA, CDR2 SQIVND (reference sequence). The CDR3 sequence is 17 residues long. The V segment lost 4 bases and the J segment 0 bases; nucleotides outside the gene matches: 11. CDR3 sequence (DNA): TGTGCCAGTAGTACAGACAGGGTCATATCCATGAACACTGAAGCTTTCTTT. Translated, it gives CASSTDRVISMNTEAFF.

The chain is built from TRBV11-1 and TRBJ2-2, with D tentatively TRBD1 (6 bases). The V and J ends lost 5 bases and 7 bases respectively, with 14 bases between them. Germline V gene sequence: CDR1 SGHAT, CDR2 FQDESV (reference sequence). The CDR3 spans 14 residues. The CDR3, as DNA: TGTGCCAGCAGCCCCCCCCAGGGGCACGGGGAGCTGTTTTTT. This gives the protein CASSPPQGHGELFF.

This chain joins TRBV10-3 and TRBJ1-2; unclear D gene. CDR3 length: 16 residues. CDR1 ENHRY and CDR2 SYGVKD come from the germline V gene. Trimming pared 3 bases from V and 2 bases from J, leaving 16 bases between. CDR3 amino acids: CAISDLGEAFNYGYTF. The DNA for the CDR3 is TGTGCCATCAGTGATTTAGGAGAGGCTTTCAACTATGGCTACACCTTC.

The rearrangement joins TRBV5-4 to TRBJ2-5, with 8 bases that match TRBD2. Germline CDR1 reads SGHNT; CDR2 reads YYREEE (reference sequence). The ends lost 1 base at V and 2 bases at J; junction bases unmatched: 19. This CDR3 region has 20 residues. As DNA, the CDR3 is TGTGCCAGCAGCTTGATTGGTGGCGCTAGCGGGTATGGATCACAAGAGACCCAGTACTTC. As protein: CASSLIGGASGYGSQETQYF. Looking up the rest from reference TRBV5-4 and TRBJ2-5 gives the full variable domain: ETGVTQSPTHLIKTRGQQVTLRCSSQSGHNTVSWYQQALGQGPQFIFQYYREEENGRGNFPPRFSGLQFPNYSSELNVNALELDDSALYLCASSLIGGASGYGSQETQYFGPGTRLLVL.

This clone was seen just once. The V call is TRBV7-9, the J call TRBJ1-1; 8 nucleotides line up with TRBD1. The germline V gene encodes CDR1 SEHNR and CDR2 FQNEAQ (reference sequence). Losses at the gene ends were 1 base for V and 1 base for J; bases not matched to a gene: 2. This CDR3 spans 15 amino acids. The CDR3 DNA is TGTGCCAGCAGCTTAGGACAGGGGCAGAACACTGAAGCTTTCTTT. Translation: CASSLGQGQNTEAFF.

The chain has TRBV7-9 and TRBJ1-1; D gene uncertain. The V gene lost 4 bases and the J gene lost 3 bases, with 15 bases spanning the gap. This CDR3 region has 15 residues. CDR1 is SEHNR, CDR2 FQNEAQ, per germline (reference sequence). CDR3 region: CASSWAGGGDTEAFF. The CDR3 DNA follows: TGTGCCAGCAGCTGGGCGGGTGGTGGAGACACTGAAGCTTTCTTT.

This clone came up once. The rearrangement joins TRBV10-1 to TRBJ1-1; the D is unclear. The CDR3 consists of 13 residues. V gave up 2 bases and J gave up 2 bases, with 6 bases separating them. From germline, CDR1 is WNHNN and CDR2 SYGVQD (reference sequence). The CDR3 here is CASSEQANTEAFF. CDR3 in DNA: TGCGCCAGCAGTGAGCAAGCTAACACTGAAGCTTTCTTT.

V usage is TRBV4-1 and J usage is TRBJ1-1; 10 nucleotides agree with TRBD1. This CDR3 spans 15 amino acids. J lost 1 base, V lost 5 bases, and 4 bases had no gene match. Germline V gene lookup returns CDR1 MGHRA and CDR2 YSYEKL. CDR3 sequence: CASSNRQGANTEAFF. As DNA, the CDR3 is TGCGCCAGCAGCAACCGACAGGGGGCGAACACTGAAGCTTTCTTT.

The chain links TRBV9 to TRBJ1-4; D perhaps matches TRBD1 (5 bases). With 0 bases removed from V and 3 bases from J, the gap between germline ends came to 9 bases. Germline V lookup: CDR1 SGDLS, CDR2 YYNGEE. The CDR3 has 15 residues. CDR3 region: CASSVAPGPNEKLFF. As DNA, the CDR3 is TGTGCCAGCAGCGTAGCACCAGGGCCTAATGAAAAACTGTTTTTT.

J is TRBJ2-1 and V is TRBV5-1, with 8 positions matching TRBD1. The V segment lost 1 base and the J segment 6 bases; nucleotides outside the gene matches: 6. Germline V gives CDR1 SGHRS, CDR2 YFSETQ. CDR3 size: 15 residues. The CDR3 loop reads CASSLTDRVGNEQFF. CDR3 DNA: TGCGCCAGCAGCTTGACGGACAGGGTAGGCAATGAGCAGTTCTTC.

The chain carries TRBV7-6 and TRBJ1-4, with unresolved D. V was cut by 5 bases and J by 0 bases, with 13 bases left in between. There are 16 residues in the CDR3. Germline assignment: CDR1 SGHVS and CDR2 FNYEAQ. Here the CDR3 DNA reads TGTGCCAGCAGCCCCCACGCCGGTGCAACTAATGAAAAACTGTTTTTT. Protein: CASSPHAGATNEKLFF.

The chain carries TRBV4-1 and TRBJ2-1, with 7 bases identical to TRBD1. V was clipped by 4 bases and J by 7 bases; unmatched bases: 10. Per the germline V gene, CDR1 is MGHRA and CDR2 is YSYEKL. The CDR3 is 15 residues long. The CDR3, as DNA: TGCGCCAGCAGCCTACCGGGCTCCAGGGGGAATGAGCAGTTCTTC. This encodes CASSLPGSRGNEQFF.

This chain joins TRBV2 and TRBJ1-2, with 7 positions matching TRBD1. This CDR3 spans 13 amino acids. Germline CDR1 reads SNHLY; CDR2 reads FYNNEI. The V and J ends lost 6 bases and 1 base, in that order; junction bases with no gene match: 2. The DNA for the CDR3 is TGTGCCAGCAGCCGGGACAGTAACTATGGCTACACCTTC. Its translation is CASSRDSNYGYTF.

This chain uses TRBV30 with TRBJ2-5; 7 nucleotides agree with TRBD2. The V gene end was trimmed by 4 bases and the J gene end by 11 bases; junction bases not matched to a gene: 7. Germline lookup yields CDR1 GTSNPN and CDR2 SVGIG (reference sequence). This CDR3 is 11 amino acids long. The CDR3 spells CAWNPGREQYF. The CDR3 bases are TGTGCCTGGAACCCAGGGAGGGAGCAGTACTTC.

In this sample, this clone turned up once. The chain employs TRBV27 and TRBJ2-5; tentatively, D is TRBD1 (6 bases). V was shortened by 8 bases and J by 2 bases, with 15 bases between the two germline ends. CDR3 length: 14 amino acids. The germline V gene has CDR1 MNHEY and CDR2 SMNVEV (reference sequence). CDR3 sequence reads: CASGTGKGQETQYF. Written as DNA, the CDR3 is TGTGCCAGCGGCACAGGGAAAGGGCAAGAGACCCAGTACTTC.

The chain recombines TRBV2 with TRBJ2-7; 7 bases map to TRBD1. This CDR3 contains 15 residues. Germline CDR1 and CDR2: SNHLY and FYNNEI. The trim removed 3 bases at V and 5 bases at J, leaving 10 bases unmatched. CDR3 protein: CASSEYPGGADEQYF. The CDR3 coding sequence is TGTGCCAGCAGTGAGTATCCAGGGGGTGCGGACGAGCAGTACTTC.

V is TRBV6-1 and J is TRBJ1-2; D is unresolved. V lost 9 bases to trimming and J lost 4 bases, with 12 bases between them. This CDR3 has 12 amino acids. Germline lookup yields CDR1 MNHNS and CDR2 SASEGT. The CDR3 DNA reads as TGTGCCAGTCGTACAGTCTTCTATGGCTACACCTTC. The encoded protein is CASRTVFYGYTF.

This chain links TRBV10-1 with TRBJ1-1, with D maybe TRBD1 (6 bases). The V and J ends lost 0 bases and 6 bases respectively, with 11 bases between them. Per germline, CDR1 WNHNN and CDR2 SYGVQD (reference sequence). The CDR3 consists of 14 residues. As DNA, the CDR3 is TGCGCCAGCAGTGAGTCCGGCAGGGGAGCTGAAGCTTTCTTT. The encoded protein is CASSESGRGAEAFF.

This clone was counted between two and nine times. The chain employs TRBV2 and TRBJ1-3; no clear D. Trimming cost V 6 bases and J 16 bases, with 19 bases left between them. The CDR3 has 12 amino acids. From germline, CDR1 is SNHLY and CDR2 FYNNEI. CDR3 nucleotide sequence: TGTGCCAGCAGACCTGACAACCACCCCAATTATTTT. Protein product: CASRPDNHPNYF.